This T cell receptor (beta chain) was observed in a study of cytomegalovirus exposure and HLA in healthy donors. About the study: Both the roughly 120 validation repertoires and the approximately 700 first-cohort repertoires used the same platform, as reported by a later analysis. Points from the study as a whole: The investigators catalogued 164 TCR beta chains as cytomegalovirus-associated. Reported performance of the classifier showed diagnosis of cytomegalovirus status with high specificity and sensitivity. In a later analysis, first-cohort TCR clusters were found to tend to co-occur in the 120 or so validation repertoires.

The protocol was immunoSEQ multiplex PCR, while the TCRdb copy is restricted to in-frame clones and leaves out a portion. The top ten hold roughly 1.3% of the sample, which has about 170,000 clones, 87% seen once. To note about this clone: No antigen is known for it.

This TCR was recovered from a woman aged 25 to 39 in good health and CMV-seronegative. The sample was PBMCs.

For the CDR3, the DNA is TGTGCCAGCAGTGAGGGCTTTGGGGGGGGCCAGGATGAGCAGTTCTTC. This translates into CASSEGFGGGQDEQFF. This chain uses TRBV2 with TRBJ2-1, with D possibly matching TRBD2 (7 bases). From germline, CDR1 is SNHLY and CDR2 FYNNEI. V lost 3 bases, J lost 8 bases, and 20 bases lay in between. The CDR3 has 16 residues.